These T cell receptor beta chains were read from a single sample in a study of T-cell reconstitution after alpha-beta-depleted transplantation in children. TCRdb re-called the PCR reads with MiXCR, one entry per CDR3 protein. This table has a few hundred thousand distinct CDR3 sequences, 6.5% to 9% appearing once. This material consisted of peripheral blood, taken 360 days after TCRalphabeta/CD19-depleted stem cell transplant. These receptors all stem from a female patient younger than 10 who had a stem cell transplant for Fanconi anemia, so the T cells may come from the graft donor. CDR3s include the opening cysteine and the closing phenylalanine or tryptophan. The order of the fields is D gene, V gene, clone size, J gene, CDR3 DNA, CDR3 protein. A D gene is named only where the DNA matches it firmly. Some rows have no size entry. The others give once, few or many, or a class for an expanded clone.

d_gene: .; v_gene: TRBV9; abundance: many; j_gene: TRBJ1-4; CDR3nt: TGTGCCAGCAGCCCCCGGGGGTCCAATGAAAAACTGTTTTTT; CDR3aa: CASSPRGSNEKLFF
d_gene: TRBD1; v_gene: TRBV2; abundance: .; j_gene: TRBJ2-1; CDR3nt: TGTGCCAGCACCCTACAGGGGGCAGACAATGAGCAGTTCTTC; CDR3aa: CASTLQGADNEQFF
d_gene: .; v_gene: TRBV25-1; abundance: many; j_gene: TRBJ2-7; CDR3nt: TGTGCCAGCAGTGAATCGGGACGGACCTACGAGCAGTACTTC; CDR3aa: CASSESGRTYEQYF
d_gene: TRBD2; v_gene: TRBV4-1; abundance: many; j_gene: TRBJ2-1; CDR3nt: TGCGCCAGCAGCCAAGATTTGAGACTAGCGGGGATGGAAAAGCAGTTCTTC; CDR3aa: CASSQDLRLAGMEKQFF
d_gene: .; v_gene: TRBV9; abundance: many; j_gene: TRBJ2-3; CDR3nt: TGTGCCAGCAGCAAATCTCCAGTTACAGATACGCAGTATTTT; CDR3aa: CASSKSPVTDTQYF
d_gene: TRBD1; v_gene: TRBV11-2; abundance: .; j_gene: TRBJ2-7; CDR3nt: TGTGCCAGCAGCTCTACGACAGGGGGCGCCCCGTGGGAGCAGTACTTC; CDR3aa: CASSSTTGGAPWEQYF
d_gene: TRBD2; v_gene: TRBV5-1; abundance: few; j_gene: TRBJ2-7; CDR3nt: TGCGCCAGCAGCTCAACACTAGCGGGAGTAGACGAGCAGTACTTC; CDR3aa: CASSSTLAGVDEQYF
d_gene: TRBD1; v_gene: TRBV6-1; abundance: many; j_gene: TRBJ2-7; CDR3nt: TGTGCCAGCAGCTGGGGACAGGCTTCTTTCGGCGAGCAGTACTTC; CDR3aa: CASSWGQASFGEQYF
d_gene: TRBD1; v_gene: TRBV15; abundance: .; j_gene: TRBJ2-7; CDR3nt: TGTGCCACCAGCAGACTTCACAGGGGCTTCTACGAGCAGTACTTC; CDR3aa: CATSRLHRGFYEQYF
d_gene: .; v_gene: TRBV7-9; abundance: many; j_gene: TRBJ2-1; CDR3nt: TGTGCCAGCAGCTTAGCGGGGCTAGAATATGAGCAGTTCTTC; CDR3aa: CASSLAGLEYEQFF
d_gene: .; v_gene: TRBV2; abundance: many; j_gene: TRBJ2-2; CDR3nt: TGTGCCAGCAGTCCTCAGGGAAGTCGCACCGGGGAGCTGTTTTTT; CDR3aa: CASSPQGSRTGELFF
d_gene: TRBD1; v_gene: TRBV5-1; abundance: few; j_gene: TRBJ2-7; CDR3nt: TGCGCCAGCAGCTCCGGGACAGGGGGAGACGAGCAGTACTTC; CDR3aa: CASSSGTGGDEQYF
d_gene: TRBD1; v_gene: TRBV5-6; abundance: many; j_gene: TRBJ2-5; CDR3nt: TGTGCCAGCAGTTTCCGGGACAGGGTAGTGGCCCAGTACTTC; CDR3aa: CASSFRDRVVAQYF
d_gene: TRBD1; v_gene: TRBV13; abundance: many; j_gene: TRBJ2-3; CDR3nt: TGTGCCAGCAGCTCCGGGACAGAAGGCACAGATACGCAGTATTTT; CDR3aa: CASSSGTEGTDTQYF
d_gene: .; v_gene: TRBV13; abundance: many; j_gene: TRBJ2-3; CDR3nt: TGTGCCAGCAGCCTCCGGACTGTCACAGATACGCAGTATTTT; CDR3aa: CASSLRTVTDTQYF
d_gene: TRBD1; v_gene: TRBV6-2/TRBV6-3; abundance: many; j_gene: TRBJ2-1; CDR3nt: TGTGCCAGCAGTGATCGACAGGGGATTTCATATGAGCAGTTCTTC; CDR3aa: CASSDRQGISYEQFF
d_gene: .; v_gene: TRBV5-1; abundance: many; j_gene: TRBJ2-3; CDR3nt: TGCGCCAGCAGCTTGTGGCAGGTTCCAGATACGCAGTATTTT; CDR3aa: CASSLWQVPDTQYF
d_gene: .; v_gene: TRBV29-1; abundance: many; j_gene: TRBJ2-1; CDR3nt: TGCAGCGTTGTGGGTGACACCTGGGACTACAATGAGCAGTTCTTC; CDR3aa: CSVVGDTWDYNEQFF
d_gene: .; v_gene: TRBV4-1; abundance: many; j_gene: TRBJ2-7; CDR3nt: TGCGCCAGCAGCCAAGACTCCTACGAGCAGTACTTC; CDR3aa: CASSQDSYEQYF
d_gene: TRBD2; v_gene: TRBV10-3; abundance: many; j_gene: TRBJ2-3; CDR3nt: TGTGCCATCAGCGGGGGGAAATCTAGCACAGATACGCAGTATTTT; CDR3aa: CAISGGKSSTDTQYF